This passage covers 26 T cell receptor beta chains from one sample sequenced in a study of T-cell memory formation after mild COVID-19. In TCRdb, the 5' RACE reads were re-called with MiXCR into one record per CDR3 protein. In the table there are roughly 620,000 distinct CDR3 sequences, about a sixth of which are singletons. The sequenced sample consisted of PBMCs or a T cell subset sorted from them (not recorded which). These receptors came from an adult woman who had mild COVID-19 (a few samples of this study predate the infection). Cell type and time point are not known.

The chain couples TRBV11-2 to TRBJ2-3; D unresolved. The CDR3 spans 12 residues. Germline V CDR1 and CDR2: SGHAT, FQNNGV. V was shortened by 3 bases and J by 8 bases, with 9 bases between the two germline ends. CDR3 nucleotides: TGTGCCAGCAGCTTTATAGCAAGTACGCAGTATTTT. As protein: CASSFIASTQYF.

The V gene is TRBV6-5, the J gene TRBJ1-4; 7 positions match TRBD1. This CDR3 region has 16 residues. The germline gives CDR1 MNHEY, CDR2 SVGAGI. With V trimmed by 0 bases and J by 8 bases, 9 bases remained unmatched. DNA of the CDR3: TGTGCCAGCAGTTACTCGATGCAGGGGGTTAGGGAAAAACTGTTTTTT. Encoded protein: CASSYSMQGVREKLFF.

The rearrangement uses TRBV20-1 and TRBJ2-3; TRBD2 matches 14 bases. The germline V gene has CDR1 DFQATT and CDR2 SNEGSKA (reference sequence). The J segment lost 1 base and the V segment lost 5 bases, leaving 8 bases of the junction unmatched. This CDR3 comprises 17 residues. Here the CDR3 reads CSAPGLAGGWGTDTQYF. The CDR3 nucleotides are TGCAGTGCTCCTGGACTAGCGGGGGGTTGGGGCACAGATACGCAGTATTTT.

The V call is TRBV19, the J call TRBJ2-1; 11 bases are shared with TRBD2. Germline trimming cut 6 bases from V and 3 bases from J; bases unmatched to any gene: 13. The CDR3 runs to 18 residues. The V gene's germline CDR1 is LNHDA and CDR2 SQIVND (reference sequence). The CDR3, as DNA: TGTGCCAGTAGGAAAGAGACTAGCGGGATAATCTTCTACAATGAGCAGTTCTTC. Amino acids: CASRKETSGIIFYNEQFF.

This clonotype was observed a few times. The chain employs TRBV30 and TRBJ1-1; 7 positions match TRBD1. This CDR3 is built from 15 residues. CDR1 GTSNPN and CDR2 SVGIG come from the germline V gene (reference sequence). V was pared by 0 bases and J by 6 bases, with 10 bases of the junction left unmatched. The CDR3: CAWSVIDRVEPEAFF. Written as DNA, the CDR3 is TGTGCCTGGAGTGTAATTGACAGGGTTGAGCCTGAAGCTTTCTTT.

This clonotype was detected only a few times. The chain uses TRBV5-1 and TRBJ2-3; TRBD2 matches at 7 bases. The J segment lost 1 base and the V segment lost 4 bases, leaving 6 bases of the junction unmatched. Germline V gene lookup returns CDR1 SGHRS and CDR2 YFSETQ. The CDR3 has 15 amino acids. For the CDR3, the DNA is TGCGCCAGCAGCCAACTAGCGTCCGGCACAGATACGCAGTATTTT. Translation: CASSQLASGTDTQYF.

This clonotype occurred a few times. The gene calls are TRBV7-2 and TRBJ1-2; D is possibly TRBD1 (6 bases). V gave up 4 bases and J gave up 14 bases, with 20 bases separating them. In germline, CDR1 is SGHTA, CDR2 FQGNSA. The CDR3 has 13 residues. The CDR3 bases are TGTGCCAGCAGCTCTCCCCTTGGTGGGGACATAACCTTC. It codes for CASSSPLGGDITF.

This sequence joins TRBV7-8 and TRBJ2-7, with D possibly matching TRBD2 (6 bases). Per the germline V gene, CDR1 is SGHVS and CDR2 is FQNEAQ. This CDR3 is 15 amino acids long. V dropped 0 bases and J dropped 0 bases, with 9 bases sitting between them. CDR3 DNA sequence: TGTGCCAGCAGCTTAGCTGTCGGGAGCTCCTACGAGCAGTACTTC. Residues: CASSLAVGSSYEQYF.

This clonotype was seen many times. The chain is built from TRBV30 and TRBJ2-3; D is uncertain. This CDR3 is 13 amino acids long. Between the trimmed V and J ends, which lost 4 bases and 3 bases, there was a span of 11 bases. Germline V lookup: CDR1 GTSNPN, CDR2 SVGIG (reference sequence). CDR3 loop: CAWTQRVTDTQYF. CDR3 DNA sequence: TGTGCCTGGACCCAGCGTGTGACAGATACGCAGTATTTT.

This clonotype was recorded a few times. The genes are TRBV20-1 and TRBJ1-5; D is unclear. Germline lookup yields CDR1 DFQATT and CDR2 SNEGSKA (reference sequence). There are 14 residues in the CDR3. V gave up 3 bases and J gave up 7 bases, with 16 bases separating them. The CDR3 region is CSARPGSTRQPQHF. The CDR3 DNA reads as TGCAGTGCTAGGCCCGGGTCAACCAGGCAGCCCCAGCATTTT.

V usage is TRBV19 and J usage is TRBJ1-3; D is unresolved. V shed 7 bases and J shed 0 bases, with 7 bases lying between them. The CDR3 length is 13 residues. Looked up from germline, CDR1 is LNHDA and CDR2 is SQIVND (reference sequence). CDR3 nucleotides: TGTGCCAGTATAAGGAGCTCTGGAAACACCATATATTTT. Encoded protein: CASIRSSGNTIYF.

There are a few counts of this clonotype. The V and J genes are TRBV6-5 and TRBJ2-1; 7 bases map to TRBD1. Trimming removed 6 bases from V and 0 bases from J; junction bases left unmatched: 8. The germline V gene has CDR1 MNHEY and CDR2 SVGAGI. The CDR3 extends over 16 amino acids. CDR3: CASREQGHGSYNEQFF. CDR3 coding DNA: TGTGCCAGCAGAGAACAGGGGCATGGCTCCTACAATGAGCAGTTCTTC.

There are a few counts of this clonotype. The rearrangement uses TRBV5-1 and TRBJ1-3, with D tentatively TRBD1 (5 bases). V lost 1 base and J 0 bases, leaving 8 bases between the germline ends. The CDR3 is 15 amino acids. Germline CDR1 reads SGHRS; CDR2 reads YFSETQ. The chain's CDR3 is CASSLPQGSGNTIYF. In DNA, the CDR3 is TGCGCCAGCAGCTTGCCTCAGGGCTCTGGAAACACCATATATTTT.

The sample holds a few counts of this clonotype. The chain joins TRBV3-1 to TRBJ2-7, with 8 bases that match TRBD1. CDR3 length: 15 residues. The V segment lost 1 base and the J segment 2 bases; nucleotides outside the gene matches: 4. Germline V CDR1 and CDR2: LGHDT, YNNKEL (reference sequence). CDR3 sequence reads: CASSQVGTGPYEQYF. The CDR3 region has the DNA TGTGCCAGCAGCCAAGTCGGGACAGGTCCCTACGAGCAGTACTTC.

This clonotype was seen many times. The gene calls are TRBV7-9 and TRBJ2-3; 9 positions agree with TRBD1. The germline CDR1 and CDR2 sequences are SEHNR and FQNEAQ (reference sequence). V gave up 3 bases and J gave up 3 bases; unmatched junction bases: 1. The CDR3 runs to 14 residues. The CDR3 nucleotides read TGTGCCAGCAGCTTCGGACAGGGGACAGATACGCAGTATTTT. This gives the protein CASSFGQGTDTQYF.

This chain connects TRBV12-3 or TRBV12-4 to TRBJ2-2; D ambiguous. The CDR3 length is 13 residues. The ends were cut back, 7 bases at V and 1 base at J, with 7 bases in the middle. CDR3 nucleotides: TGTGCCAGCATGGCGCGGAACACCGGGGAGCTGTTTTTT. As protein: CASMARNTGELFF.

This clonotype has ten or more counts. The CDR3 region has the DNA TGTGCCAGCAGTTTTCTCGGGTACGAGCAGTACTTC. This sequence encodes CASSFLGYEQYF. The chain recombines TRBV12-3 or TRBV12-4 with TRBJ2-7; no firm D call. Trimming took off 3 bases at V and 4 bases at J, with 7 bases between the two ends. This CDR3 comprises 12 residues.

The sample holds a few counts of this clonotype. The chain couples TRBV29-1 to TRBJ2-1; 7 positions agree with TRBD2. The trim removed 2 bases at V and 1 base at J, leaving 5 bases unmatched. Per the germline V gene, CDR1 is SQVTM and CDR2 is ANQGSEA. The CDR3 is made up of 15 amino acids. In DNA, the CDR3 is TGCAGCGTTGAATCGCGGGAGAATTCCTACAATGAGCAGTTCTTC. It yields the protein CSVESRENSYNEQFF.

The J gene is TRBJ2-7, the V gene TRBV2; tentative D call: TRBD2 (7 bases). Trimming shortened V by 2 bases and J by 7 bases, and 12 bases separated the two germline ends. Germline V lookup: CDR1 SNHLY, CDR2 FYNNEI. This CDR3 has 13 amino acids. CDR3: CASSENREGEQYF. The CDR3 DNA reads TGTGCCAGCAGTGAAAACAGGGAGGGAGAGCAGTACTTC.

For the CDR3, the DNA is TGTGCCAGCAGCCCCGTTATCAGGAAAATGTGGTTCTTC. Translation gives CASSPVIRKMWFF. The chain couples TRBV11-2 to TRBJ2-1; D gene uncertain. Deletions cut 5 bases from V and 15 bases from J, with 20 bases between. The CDR3 runs to 13 residues. Germline V gives CDR1 SGHAT, CDR2 FQNNGV.

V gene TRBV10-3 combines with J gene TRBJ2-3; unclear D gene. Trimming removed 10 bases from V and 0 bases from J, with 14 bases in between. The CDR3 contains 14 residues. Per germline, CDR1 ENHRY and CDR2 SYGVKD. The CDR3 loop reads CATPSLGSTDTQYF. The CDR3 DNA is TGTGCCACACCCTCCTTAGGAAGCACAGATACGCAGTATTTT.

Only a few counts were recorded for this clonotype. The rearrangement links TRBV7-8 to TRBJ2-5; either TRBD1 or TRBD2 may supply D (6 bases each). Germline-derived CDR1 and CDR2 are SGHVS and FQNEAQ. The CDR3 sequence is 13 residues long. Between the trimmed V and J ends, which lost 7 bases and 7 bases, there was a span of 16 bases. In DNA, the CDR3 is TGTGCCAGCATCAGGAGGGGGAAAGGGACCCAGTACTTC. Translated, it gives CASIRRGKGTQYF.

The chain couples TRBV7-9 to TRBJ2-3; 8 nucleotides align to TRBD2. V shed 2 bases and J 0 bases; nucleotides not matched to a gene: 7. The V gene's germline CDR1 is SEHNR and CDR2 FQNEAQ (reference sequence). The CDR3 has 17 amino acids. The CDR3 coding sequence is TGTGCCAGCAGCTTATACCTAGCGGGCCCTAGCACAGATACGCAGTATTTT. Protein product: CASSLYLAGPSTDTQYF.

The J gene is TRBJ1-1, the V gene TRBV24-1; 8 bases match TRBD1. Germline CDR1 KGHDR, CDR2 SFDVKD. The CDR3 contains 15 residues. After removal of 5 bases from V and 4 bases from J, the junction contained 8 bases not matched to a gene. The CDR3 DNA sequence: TGTGCCACCAGTGGAGGACAGGGAGGTTTCACTGAAGCTTTCTTT. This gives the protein CATSGGQGGFTEAFF.

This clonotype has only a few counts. Here the CDR3 reads CASSLVGASGKMTGGEQFF. The CDR3 bases are TGTGCCAGCAGCTTAGTCGGGGCTAGCGGGAAAATGACGGGTGGTGAGCAGTTCTTC. V gene TRBV7-3 combines with J gene TRBJ2-1, with TRBD2 matching 9 bases. This CDR3 contains 19 residues. Germline-derived CDR1 and CDR2 are SGHTA and FQGTGA. Trimming cost V 2 bases and J 9 bases; bases outside gene matches: 20. Variable domain in full (rest from reference TRBV7-3 and TRBJ2-1): GAGVSQTPSNKVTEKGKYVELRCDPISGHTALYWYRQSLGQGPEFLIYFQGTGAADDSGLPNDRFFAVRPEGSVSTLKIQRTERGDSAVYLCASSLVGASGKMTGGEQFFGPGTRLTVL.

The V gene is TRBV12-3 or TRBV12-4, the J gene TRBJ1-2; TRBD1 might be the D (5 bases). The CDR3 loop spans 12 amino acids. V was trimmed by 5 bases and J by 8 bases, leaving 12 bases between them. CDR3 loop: CASSLRGGGYTF. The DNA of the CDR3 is TGTGCCAGCAGTCTCCGGGGCGGGGGCTACACCTTC.